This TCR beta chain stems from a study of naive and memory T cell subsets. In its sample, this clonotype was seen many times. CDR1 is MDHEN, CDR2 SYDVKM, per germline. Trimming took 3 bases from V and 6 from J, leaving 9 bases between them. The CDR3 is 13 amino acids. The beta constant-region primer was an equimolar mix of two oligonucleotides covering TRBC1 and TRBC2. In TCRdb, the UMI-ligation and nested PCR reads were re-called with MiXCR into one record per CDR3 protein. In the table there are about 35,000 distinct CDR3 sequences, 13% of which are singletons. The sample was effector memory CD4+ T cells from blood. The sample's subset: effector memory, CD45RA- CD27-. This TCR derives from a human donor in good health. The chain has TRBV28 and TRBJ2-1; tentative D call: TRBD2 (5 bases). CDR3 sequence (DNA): TGTGCCAGCAGTTTGAGGGCGGTCAATGAGCAGTTCTTC. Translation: CASSLRAVNEQFF.